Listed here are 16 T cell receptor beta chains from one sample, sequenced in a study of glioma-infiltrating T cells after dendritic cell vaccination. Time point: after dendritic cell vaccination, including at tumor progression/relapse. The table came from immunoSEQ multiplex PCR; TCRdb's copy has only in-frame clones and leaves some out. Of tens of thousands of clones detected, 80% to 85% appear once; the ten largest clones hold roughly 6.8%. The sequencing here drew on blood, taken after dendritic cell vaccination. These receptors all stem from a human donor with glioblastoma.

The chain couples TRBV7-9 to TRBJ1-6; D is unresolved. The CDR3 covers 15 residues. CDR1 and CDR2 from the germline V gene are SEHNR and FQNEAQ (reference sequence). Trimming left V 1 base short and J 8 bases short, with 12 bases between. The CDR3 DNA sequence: TGTGCCAGCAGCTTAGTTCCGGGAGGCGATTCACCCCTCCACTTT. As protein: CASSLVPGGDSPLHF.

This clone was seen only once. CDR3 amino acids: CASSSRDYKFF. For the CDR3, the DNA is TGTGCCAGCAGCTCCCGGGACTATAAATTCTTC. The gene calls are TRBV7-2 and TRBJ2-1; 7 bases fit TRBD2. Looked up from germline, CDR1 is SGHTA and CDR2 is FQGNSA. The CDR3 covers 11 residues. After removal of 4 bases from V and 16 bases from J, the junction contained 7 bases not matched to a gene.

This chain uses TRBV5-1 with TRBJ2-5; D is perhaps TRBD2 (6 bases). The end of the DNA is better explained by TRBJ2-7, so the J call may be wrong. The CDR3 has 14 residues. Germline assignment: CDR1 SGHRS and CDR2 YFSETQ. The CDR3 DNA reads TGCGCCAGCAGACCGGGAGTCCTCACGTACGAGCAGTACTTC. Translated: CASRPGVLTYEQYF.

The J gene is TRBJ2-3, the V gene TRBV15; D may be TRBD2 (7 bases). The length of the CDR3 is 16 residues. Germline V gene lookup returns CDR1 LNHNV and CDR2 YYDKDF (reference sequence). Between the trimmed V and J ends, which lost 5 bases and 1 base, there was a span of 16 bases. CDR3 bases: TGTGCCACCAGCGAGGGATGGGGGGGCGGCACAGATACGCAGTATTTT. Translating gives CATSEGWGGGTDTQYF.

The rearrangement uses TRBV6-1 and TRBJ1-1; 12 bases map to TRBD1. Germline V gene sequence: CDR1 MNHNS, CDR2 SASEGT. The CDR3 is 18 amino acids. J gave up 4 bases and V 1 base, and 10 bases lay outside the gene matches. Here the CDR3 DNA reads TGTGCCAGCAGTGAAGTGGTGGGACAGGGGGCCGATAGCACTGAAGCTTTCTTT. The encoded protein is CASSEVVGQGADSTEAFF.

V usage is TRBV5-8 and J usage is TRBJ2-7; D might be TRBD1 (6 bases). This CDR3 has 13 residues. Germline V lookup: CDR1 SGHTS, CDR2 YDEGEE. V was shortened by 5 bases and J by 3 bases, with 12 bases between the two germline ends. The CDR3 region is CASRYQGIYEQYF. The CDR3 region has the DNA TGTGCCAGCAGATATCAGGGGATCTACGAGCAGTACTTC.

The DNA for the CDR3 is TGCAGCGTTGAAAGTAGCGGGGTCTACGAGCAGTACTTC. It specifies CSVESSGVYEQYF. The rearrangement joins TRBV29-1 to TRBJ2-7, with 8 bases fitting TRBD2. CDR1 and CDR2 (germline): SQVTM, ANQGSEA. Trimming took 2 bases from V and 3 from J; bases not matched to a gene: 3. CDR3 length equals 13 residues.

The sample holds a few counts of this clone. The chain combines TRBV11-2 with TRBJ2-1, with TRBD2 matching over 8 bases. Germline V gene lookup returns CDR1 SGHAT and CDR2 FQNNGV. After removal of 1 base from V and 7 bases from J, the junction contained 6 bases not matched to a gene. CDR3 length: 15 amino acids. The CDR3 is CASSLVGGGGNEQFF. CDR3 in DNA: TGTGCCAGCAGCTTAGTCGGGGGGGGCGGGAATGAGCAGTTCTTC. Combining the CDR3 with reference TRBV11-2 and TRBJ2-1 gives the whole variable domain EAGVAQSPRYKIIEKRQSVAFWCNPISGHATLYWYQQILGQGPKLLIQFQNNGVVDDSQLPKDRFSAERLKGVDSTLKIQPAKLEDSAVYLCASSLVGGGGNEQFFGPGTRLTVL.

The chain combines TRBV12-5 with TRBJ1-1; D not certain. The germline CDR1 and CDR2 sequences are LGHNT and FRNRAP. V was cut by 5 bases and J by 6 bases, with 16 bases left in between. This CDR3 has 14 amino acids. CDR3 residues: CASGPGKGVPEAFF. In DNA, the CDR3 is TGTGCTAGTGGTCCGGGGAAGGGCGTTCCTGAAGCTTTCTTT.

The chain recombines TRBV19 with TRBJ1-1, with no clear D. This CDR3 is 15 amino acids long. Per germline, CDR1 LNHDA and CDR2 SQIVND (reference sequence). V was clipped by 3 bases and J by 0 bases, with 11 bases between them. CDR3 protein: CASSIQTSLNTEAFF. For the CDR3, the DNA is TGTGCCAGTAGTATCCAGACTAGCCTGAACACTGAAGCTTTCTTT.

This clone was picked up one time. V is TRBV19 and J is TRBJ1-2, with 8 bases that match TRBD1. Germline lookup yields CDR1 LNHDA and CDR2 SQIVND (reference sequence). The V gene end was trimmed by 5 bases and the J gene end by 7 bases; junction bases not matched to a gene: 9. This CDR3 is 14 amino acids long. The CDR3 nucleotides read TGTGCCAGTAGTGAGAGTCAGGGGGCAGGTGGCTACACCTTC. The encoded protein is CASSESQGAGGYTF.

The CDR3 reads CASSPIDRGGTQYF. The CDR3 DNA is TGTGCCAGCAGCCCTATCGACAGGGGAGGTACGCAGTATTTT. The gene calls are TRBV7-3 and TRBJ2-3; TRBD1 aligns across 8 bases. The CDR3 has 14 amino acids. Trimming removed 5 bases from V and 8 bases from J; junction bases left unmatched: 9. The germline V gene encodes CDR1 SGHTA and CDR2 FQGTGA. Looking up the rest from reference TRBV7-3 and TRBJ2-3 gives the full variable domain: GAGVSQTPSNKVTEKGKYVELRCDPISGHTALYWYRQSLGQGPEFLIYFQGTGAADDSGLPNDRFFAVRPEGSVSTLKIQRTERGDSAVYLCASSPIDRGGTQYFGPGTRLTVL.

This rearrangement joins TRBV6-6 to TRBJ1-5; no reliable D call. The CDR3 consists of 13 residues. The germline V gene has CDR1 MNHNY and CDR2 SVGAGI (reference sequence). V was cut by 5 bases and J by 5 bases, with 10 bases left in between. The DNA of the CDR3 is TGTGCCAGCAGTCTATCTCAGGATCAGCCCCAGCATTTT. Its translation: CASSLSQDQPQHF.

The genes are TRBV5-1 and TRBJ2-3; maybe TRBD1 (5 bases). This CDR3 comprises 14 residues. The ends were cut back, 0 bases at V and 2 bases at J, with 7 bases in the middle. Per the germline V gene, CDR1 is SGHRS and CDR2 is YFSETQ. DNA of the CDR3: TGCGCCAGCAGCTTGGAAGGGGTCACAGATACGCAGTATTTT. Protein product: CASSLEGVTDTQYF. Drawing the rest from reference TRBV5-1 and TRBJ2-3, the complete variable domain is KAGVTQTPRYLIKTRGQQVTLSCSPISGHRSVSWYQQTPGQGLQFLFEYFSETQRNKGNFPGRFSGRQFSNSRSEMNVSTLELGDSALYLCASSLEGVTDTQYFGPGTRLTVL.

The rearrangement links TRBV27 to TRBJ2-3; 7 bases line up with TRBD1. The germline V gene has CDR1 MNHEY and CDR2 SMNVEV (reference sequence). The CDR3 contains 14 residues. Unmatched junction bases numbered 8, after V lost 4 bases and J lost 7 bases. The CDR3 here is CASSSSDRPHTQYF. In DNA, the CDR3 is TGTGCCAGCAGTTCCTCGGACAGGCCACATACGCAGTATTTT.

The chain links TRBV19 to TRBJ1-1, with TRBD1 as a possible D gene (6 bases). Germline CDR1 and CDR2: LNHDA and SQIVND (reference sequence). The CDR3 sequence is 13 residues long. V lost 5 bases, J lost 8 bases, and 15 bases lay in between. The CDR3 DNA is TGTGCCAGTAGTTTGGGGGGGCCTGCCGAAGCTTTCTTT. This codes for CASSLGGPAEAFF.